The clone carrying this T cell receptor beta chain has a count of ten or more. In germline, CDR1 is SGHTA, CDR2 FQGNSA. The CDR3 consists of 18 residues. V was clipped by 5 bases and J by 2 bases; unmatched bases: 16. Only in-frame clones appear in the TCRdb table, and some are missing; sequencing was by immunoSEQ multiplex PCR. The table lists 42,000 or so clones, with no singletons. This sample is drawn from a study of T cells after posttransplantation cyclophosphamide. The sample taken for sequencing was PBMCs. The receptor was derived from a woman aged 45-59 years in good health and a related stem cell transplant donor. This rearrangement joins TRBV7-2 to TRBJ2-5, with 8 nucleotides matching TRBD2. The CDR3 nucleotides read TGTGCCAGCAGCCCTGCCCCGTCGGGCGGGGGGTTTCAAGAGACCCAGTACTTC. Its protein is CASSPAPSGGGFQETQYF.